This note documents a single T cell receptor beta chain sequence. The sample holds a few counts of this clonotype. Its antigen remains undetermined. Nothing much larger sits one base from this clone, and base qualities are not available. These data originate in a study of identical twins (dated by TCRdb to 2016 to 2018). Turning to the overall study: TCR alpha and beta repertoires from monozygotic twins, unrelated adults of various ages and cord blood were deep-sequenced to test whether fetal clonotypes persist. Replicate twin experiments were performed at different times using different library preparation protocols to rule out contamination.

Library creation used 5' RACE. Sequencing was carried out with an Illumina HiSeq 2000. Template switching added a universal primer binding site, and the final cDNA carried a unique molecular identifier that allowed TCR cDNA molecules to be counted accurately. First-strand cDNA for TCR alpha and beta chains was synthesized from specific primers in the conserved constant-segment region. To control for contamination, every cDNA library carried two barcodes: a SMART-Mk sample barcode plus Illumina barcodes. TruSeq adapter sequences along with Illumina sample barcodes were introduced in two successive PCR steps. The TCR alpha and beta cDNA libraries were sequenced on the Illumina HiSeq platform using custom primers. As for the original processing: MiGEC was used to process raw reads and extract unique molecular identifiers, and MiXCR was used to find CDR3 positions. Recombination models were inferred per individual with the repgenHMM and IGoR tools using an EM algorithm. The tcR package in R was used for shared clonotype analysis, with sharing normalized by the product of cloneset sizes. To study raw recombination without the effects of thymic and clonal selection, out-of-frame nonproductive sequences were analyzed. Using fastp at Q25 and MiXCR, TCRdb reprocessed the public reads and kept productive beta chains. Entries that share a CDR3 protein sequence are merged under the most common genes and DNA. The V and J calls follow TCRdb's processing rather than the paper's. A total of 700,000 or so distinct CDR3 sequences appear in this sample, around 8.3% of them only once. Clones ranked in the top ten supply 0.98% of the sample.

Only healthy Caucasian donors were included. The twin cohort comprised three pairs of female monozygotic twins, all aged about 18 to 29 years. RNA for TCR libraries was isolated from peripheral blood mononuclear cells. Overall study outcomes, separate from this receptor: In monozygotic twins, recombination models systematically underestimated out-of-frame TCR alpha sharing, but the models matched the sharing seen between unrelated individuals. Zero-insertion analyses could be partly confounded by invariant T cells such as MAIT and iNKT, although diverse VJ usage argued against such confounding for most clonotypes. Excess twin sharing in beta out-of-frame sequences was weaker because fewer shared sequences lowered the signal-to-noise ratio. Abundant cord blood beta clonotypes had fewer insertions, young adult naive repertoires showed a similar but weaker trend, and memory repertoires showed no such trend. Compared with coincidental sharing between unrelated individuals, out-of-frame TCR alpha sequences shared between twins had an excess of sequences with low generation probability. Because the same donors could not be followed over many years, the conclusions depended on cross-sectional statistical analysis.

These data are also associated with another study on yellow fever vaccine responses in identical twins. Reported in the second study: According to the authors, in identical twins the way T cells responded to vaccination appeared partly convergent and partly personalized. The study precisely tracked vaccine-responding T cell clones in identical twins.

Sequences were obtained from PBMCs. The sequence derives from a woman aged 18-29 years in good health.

The CDR3 here reads CSARDASSGSRNEQYF. The DNA sequence reads TGCAGTGCTAGAGACGCGTCTAGCGGGAGTCGGAACGAGCAGTACTTC. The rearranged chain carries TRBV20-1 and TRBJ2-7, with TRBD2 identical over 10 junction bases. V and J are trimmed by 0 bases and 5 bases, and the gene matches miss 10 bases of the junction. From a lookup of the germline V gene (reference sequence), CDR1 and CDR2 are DFQATT and SNEGSKA. The CDR3 starts with the cysteine, ends with the phenylalanine, and has 16 residues. Only the CDR3 part of the read is kept: 48 bases, read in frame from the first base.